This T cell receptor beta chain is drawn from a study of cytomegalovirus exposure and HLA in healthy donors. The PCR contained 60 Vbeta and 13 Jbeta primers. Produced via immunoSEQ multiplex PCR; TCRdb's table is partial and in-frame only. Among around 150,000 clones listed, about three fifths were seen once. About this clone: Its antigen is unidentified.

General study findings and limits: Trimming of TCR beta V- and J-genes showed a link, identified in a later analysis, to a missense DCLRE1C variant. A later examination showed that TCR association rates differed by HLA locus, with DRB1 most and HLA-C fewest.

The source of this sequence is an older woman in good health and CMV-seropositive. Sequences were obtained from PBMCs.

The CDR3 spells CASSHGTGQNTEAFF. As DNA, the CDR3 is TGTGCCAGCAGCCATGGGACAGGGCAAAACACTGAAGCTTTCTTT. The V call is TRBV4-2, the J call TRBJ1-1; 9 bases agree with TRBD1. CDR3 length: 15 residues. V trimming: 3 bases; J trimming: 2 bases; junction bases outside the gene matches: 4. In germline, CDR1 is LGHNA, CDR2 YNFKEQ.